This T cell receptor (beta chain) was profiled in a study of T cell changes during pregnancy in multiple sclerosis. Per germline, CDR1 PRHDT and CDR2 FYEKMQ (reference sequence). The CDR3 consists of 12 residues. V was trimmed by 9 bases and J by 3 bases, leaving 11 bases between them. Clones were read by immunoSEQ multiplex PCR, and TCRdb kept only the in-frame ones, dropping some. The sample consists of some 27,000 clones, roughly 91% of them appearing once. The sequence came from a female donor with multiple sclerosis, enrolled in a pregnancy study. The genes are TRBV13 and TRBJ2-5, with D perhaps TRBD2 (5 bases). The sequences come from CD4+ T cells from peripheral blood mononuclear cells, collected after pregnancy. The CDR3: CASRRDEETQYF. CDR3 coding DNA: TGTGCCAGTCGCCGGGATGAAGAGACCCAGTACTTC. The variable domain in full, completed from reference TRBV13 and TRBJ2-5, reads AAGVIQSPRHLIKEKRETATLKCYPIPRHDTVYWYQQGPGQDPQFLISFYEKMQSDKGSIPDRFSAQQFSDYHSELNMSSLELGDSALYFCASRRDEETQYFGPGTRLLVL.